Following are 23 T cell receptor beta chains from one sample sequenced in a study of T cell responses to AZD1222 COVID-19 vaccine. Libraries were prepared by immunoSEQ multiplex PCR; TCRdb keeps only in-frame clonotypes and omits some of them. Of roughly 96,000 clones in the sample, around 89% are singletons; the top ten hold 2.5% to 3%. The starting material was peripheral blood, obtained on day 0 of AZD1222 vaccination. These TCRs come from an adult in good health.

The V gene is TRBV19, the J gene TRBJ1-5, with a weak D call TRBD1 (6 bases). The V gene lost 3 bases and the J gene lost 5 bases, with 14 bases spanning the gap. Germline CDR1 LNHDA, CDR2 SQIVND (reference sequence). There are 15 residues in the CDR3. The CDR3 spells CASSIPGHPDQPQHF. CDR3 bases: TGTGCCAGTAGTATCCCGGGACATCCCGATCAGCCCCAGCATTTT.

A remark on this clone: In the same sample, other DNA sequences code for this CDR3. The chain employs TRBV5-1 and TRBJ2-7, with 11 bases that match TRBD2. This CDR3 region has 15 residues. V dropped 4 bases and J dropped 0; count of bases not matched to a gene: 3. The germline V gene encodes CDR1 SGHRS and CDR2 YFSETQ. The CDR3 DNA reads TGCGCCAGCAGCCCCGGACTAGCGGGCTCCTACGAGCAGTACTTC. Residues: CASSPGLAGSYEQYF.

This chain connects TRBV5-1 to TRBJ1-4, with D unresolved. Per the germline V gene, CDR1 is SGHRS and CDR2 is YFSETQ. V was cut by 0 bases and J by 0 bases, with 6 bases left in between. CDR3 length equals 15 residues. The CDR3: CASSLAGATNEKLFF. Here the CDR3 DNA reads TGCGCCAGCAGCTTGGCCGGGGCAACTAATGAAAAACTGTTTTTT.

J is TRBJ1-6 and V is TRBV28, with a possible D match to TRBD1 (5 bases). The CDR3 runs 15 residues. With 5 bases removed from V and 7 bases from J, the gap between germline ends came to 15 bases. The germline gives CDR1 MDHEN, CDR2 SYDVKM. This CDR3 reads CASSPGGGLNSPLHF. The CDR3 DNA reads TGTGCCAGCAGTCCCGGGGGAGGGCTCAATTCACCCCTCCACTTT.

J is TRBJ1-1 and V is TRBV5-4; perhaps TRBD1 as D (5 bases). V lost 2 bases and J lost 6, with 20 bases in between. This CDR3 comprises 16 residues. Germline lookup yields CDR1 SGHNT and CDR2 YYREEE (reference sequence). The CDR3 region is CASSFRGTGFVAEAFF. The CDR3 DNA sequence: TGTGCCAGCAGCTTTAGGGGAACAGGTTTCGTCGCTGAAGCTTTCTTT.

The CDR3 DNA is TGCGCCAGCAGCGAGGGGCCGGGTCAGCCCCAGCATTTT. Translating gives CASSEGPGQPQHF. The V gene is TRBV5-1, the J gene TRBJ1-5; D perhaps matches TRBD1 (5 bases). The V gene lost 4 bases and the J gene lost 6 bases, with 11 bases spanning the gap. This CDR3 has 13 residues. Looked up from germline, CDR1 is SGHRS and CDR2 is YFSETQ.

V gene TRBV24-1 combines with J gene TRBJ1-2; D unresolved. The CDR3 is 14 residues long. V was shortened by 4 bases and J by 6 bases, with 14 bases between the two germline ends. Germline CDR1 and CDR2: KGHDR and SFDVKD. CDR3 nucleotide sequence: TGTGCCACCAGTGAATCTAACCTCTTAGATGGCTACACCTTC. As protein: CATSESNLLDGYTF.

V gene TRBV18 combines with J gene TRBJ1-3; D remains unclear. Germline V lookup: CDR1 KGHSH, CDR2 LQKENI. The CDR3 consists of 15 residues. V was trimmed by 3 bases and J by 0 bases, leaving 9 bases between them. As DNA, the CDR3 is TGTGCCAGCTCACCGTCGACTAGCTCTGGAAACACCATATATTTT. This encodes CASSPSTSSGNTIYF.

The gene calls are TRBV30 and TRBJ2-3, with D possibly matching TRBD1 (5 bases). CDR3 length: 14 amino acids. Germline V gene sequence: CDR1 GTSNPN, CDR2 SVGIG (reference sequence). V was pared by 0 bases and J by 2 bases, with 9 bases between. CDR3 in amino acids: CAWSVGESTDTQYF. The CDR3, as DNA: TGTGCCTGGAGTGTAGGGGAATCCACAGATACGCAGTATTTT.

This chain joins TRBV7-6 and TRBJ2-2; tentative D call: TRBD2 (5 bases). Germline assignment: CDR1 SGHVS and CDR2 FNYEAQ. This CDR3 comprises 15 residues. Trimming cost V 2 bases and J 4 bases, with 11 bases left between them. The CDR3 loop reads CASSLTTRFTGELFF. The CDR3 DNA follows: TGTGCCAGCAGCTTAACAACTAGGTTCACCGGGGAGCTGTTTTTT.

This sequence joins TRBV5-1 and TRBJ1-3, with TRBD1 matching over 11 bases. Germline V gives CDR1 SGHRS, CDR2 YFSETQ. Losses at the gene ends were 0 bases for V and 8 bases for J; bases not matched to a gene: 4. The CDR3 has 15 amino acids. This chain's CDR3 is CASSLDGTGGYTIYF. The CDR3 DNA follows: TGCGCCAGCAGCTTGGATGGGACAGGGGGTTACACCATATATTTT.

V is TRBV5-5 and J is TRBJ2-1; D is perhaps TRBD1 or TRBD2 (5 bases each). V lost 5 bases and J lost 4, with 13 bases in between. This CDR3 comprises 14 residues. Looked up from germline, CDR1 is SGHKS and CDR2 is YYEKEE (reference sequence). The CDR3 coding sequence is TGTGCCAGCAGGGGGGATAGCCAATACAATGAGCAGTTCTTC. Translating it yields CASRGDSQYNEQFF. The variable domain in full, with the rest retrieved from reference TRBV5-5 and TRBJ2-1, is DAGVTQSPTHLIKTRGQQVTLRCSPISGHKSVSWYQQVLGQGPQFIFQYYEKEERGRGNFPDRFSARQFPNYSSELNVNALLLGDSALYLCASRGDSQYNEQFFGPGTRLTVL.

The gene calls are TRBV7-2 and TRBJ2-6; TRBD1 is a possible D gene (6 bases). V gave up 2 bases and J gave up 0 bases, with 11 bases separating them. Germline V gene data show CDR1 as SGHTA and CDR2 as FQGNSA. CDR3 length: 17 residues. The chain's CDR3 is CASSLITGISGANVLTF. The CDR3, as DNA: TGTGCCAGCAGCTTAATAACAGGGATCTCTGGGGCCAACGTCCTGACTTTC.

The V gene is TRBV28, the J gene TRBJ2-3; 8 nucleotides line up with TRBD2. The CDR3 loop spans 16 amino acids. Germline assignment: CDR1 MDHEN and CDR2 SYDVKM. Trimming took 4 bases from V and 6 from J; bases not matched to a gene: 12. The CDR3 spells CASSYTYAGGEDTQYF. The CDR3 bases are TGTGCCAGCAGTTACACCTATGCGGGGGGAGAGGATACGCAGTATTTT.

This clone has just one count. The V and J genes are TRBV3-1 (or the pseudogene TRBV3-2) and TRBJ2-1; no reliable D call. Trimming took off 6 bases at V and 0 bases at J, with 15 bases between the two ends. Germline V gene data show CDR1 as LGHDT and CDR2 as YNNKEL (reference sequence). This CDR3 is built from 16 residues. The CDR3 sequence: CASSSTGSNSYNEQFF. The CDR3 DNA follows: TGTGCCAGCAGTTCGACCGGGTCCAACTCCTACAATGAGCAGTTCTTC.

The chain couples TRBV28 to TRBJ1-1, with D unresolved. Deletions cut 8 bases from V and 10 bases from J, with 20 bases between. Germline V gives CDR1 MDHEN, CDR2 SYDVKM. CDR3 length: 13 amino acids. CDR3 sequence reads: CASAPPWAVGAFF. CDR3 in DNA: TGTGCCAGCGCCCCCCCGTGGGCAGTTGGAGCTTTCTTT.

The chain links TRBV6-4 to TRBJ2-3; 7 bases are shared with TRBD1. CDR1 and CDR2 (germline): MRHNA, SNTAGT. The CDR3 covers 15 residues. Trimming cost V 3 bases and J 0 bases; bases outside gene matches: 3. The CDR3 spells CASSEAGGSTDTQYF. The CDR3 DNA sequence: TGTGCCAGCAGTGAAGCAGGGGGAAGCACAGATACGCAGTATTTT.

This rearrangement joins TRBV2 to TRBJ1-1; the D is unclear. There are 14 residues in the CDR3. Germline assignment: CDR1 SNHLY and CDR2 FYNNEI. The germline V and J ends were trimmed by 4 bases and 0 bases, with 9 bases remaining between them. The CDR3 DNA sequence: TGTGCCAGCAGTGGTCGGGGTTTGAACACTGAAGCTTTCTTT. As protein: CASSGRGLNTEAFF.

This clone was seen only once. The V gene is TRBV9, the J gene TRBJ2-1; 11 bases line up with TRBD2. Trimming at V came to 0 bases and at J to 8 bases, leaving 10 bases not matched to a gene. Germline lookup yields CDR1 SGDLS and CDR2 YYNGEE. CDR3 length: 17 amino acids. The DNA of the CDR3 is TGTGCCAGCAGCGTAGGTGTAGCGGGAGGGTCTGTGGATGAGCAGTTCTTC. It codes for CASSVGVAGGSVDEQFF.

The gene calls are TRBV11-2 and TRBJ2-7; 8 positions agree with TRBD1. CDR3 length: 15 amino acids. Germline CDR1 SGHAT, CDR2 FQNNGV. The V gene end was trimmed by 0 bases and the J gene end by 4 bases; junction bases not matched to a gene: 5. The CDR3 here is CASSLEGQGAYEQYF. The CDR3 coding sequence is TGTGCCAGCAGCTTAGAGGGCCAGGGGGCGTACGAGCAGTACTTC.

This sequence joins TRBV2 and TRBJ2-7; D might be TRBD2 (6 bases). This CDR3 is 16 amino acids long. Germline V gene data show CDR1 as SNHLY and CDR2 as FYNNEI. V was cut by 2 bases and J by 2 bases, with 16 bases left in between. CDR3 nucleotide sequence: TGTGCCAGCAGTGAACACGCGGGATTGGGGACCTACGAGCAGTACTTC. Translating it yields CASSEHAGLGTYEQYF.

This clone showed up just once. The V gene is TRBV12-3 or TRBV12-4, the J gene TRBJ2-3; 7 bases are a match to TRBD2. Unmatched junction bases numbered 3, after V lost 6 bases and J lost 3 bases. CDR3 length: 13 residues. The CDR3 DNA is TGTGCCAGCAGCCGTAGCGGGACAGATACGCAGTATTTT. This translates into CASSRSGTDTQYF.

V is TRBV7-3 and J is TRBJ1-1; no clear D. CDR1 is SGHTA and CDR2 is FQGTGA in the germline V gene. CDR3 length: 13 residues. V was cut by 4 bases and J by 1 base, with 7 bases left in between. The CDR3 loop reads CASSSGENTEAFF. CDR3 nucleotides: TGTGCCAGCAGCTCCGGAGAGAACACTGAAGCTTTCTTT.